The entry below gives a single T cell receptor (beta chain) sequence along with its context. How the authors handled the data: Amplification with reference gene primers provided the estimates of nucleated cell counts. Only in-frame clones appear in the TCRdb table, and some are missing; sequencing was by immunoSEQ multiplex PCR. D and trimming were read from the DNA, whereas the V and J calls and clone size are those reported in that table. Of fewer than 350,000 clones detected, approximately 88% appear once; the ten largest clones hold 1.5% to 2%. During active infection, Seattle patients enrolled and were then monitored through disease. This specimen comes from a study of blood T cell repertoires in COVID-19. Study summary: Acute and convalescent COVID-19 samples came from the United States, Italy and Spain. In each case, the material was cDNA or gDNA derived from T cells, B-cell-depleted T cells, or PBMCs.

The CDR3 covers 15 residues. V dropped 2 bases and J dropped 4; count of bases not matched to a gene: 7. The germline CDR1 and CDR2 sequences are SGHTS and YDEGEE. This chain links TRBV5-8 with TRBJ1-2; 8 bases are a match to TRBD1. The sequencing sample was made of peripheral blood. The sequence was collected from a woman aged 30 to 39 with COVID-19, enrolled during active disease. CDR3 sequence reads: CASSFLGRGLYGYTF. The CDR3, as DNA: TGTGCCAGCAGCTTTTTGGGCAGGGGGCTCTATGGCTACACCTTC.